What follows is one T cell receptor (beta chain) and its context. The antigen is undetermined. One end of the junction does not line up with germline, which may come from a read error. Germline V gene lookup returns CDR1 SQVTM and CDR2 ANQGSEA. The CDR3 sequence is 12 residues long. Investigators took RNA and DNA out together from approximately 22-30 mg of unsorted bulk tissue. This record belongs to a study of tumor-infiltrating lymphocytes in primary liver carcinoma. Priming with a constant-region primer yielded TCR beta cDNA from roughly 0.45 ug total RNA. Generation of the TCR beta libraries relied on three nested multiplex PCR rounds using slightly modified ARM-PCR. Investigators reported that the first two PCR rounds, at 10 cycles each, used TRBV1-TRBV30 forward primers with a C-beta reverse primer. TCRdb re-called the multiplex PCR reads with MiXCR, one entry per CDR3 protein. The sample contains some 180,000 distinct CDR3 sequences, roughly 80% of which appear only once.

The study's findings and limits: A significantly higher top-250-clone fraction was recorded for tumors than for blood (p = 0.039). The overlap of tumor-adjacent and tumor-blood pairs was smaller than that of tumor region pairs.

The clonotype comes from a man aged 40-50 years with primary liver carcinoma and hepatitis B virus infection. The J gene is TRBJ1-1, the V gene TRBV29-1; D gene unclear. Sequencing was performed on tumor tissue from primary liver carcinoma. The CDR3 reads CSVEGSGTDAFF. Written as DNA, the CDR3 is TGCAGCGTTGAAGGTTCGGGCACTGACGCTTTCTTT.